Listed below are T cell receptor beta chains from one sample, sequenced in a study of blood T cells in healthy people across ages. TCRdb re-called the 5' RACE reads with MiXCR, one entry per CDR3 protein. The data show about 1.8 million distinct CDR3 sequences, 40% to 55% seen once. The sample comprised blood. The source is a woman in her thirties or forties in good health. Each CDR3 is given with its conserved first and last residue. The order of the fields is J gene, clone size, D gene, V gene, CDR3 protein, CDR3 DNA. The D gene is left open where the match is weak. Expanded clones get a size class; other rows say once, few or many, or leave the size out.

TRBJ2-7 | . | TRBD1 | TRBV28 | CASSWGQGLLLYF | TGTGCCAGCAGTTGGGGACAGGGACTTCTTCTGTACTTC
TRBJ1-2 | once | . | TRBV4-2 | CASSQEWSGDHGYTF | TGTGCCAGCAGCCAAGAGTGGTCCGGGGACCATGGCTACACCTTC
TRBJ2-1 | . | . | TRBV6-5 | CASSYSAVPSSYNEQFF | TGTGCCAGCAGTTACTCTGCGGTCCCGAGCTCCTACAATGAGCAGTTCTTC
TRBJ2-1 | . | TRBD2 | TRBV20-1 | CSARVGGASWDEQFF | TGCAGTGCTAGAGTCGGGGGGGCCTCTTGGGATGAGCAGTTCTTC
TRBJ2-7 | many | . | TRBV11-1 | CASSLAGETYEQYF | TGTGCCAGCAGCTTAGCAGGGGAGACCTACGAGCAGTACTTC
TRBJ2-3 | . | TRBD2 | TRBV10-3 | CAISLTSGERTDTQYF | TGTGCCATCAGCCTGACTAGCGGGGAACGCACAGATACGCAGTATTTT
TRBJ2-3 | few | . | TRBV7-2 | CASSLDSRSTDTQYF | TGTGCCAGCAGCCTCGACAGTCGTAGCACAGATACGCAGTATTTT
TRBJ2-7 | many | . | TRBV4-3 | CASSQEVRGYEQYF | TGCGCCAGCAGCCAAGAGGTCCGGGGCTACGAGCAGTACTTC
TRBJ2-3 | . | . | TRBV5-1 | CASSLGDLADTQYF | TGCGCCAGCAGCTTGGGGGACCTAGCGGATACGCAGTATTTT
TRBJ2-1 | few | . | TRBV6-2/TRBV6-3 | CASSPTRQAYNEQFF | TGTGCCAGCAGCCCCACCCGACAGGCCTACAATGAGCAGTTCTTC
TRBJ2-3 | few | . | TRBV6-2/TRBV6-3 | CASRQNSLDTQYF | TGTGCCAGCAGACAGAACTCCCTCGATACGCAGTATTTT
TRBJ1-1 | . | . | TRBV5-1 | CASTSGAEAFF | TGCGCCAGCACCTCAGGGGCTGAAGCTTTCTTT
TRBJ2-3 | . | . | TRBV2 | CASSGSTVLGTQYF | TGTGCCAGCAGCGGTAGCACCGTTCTTGGTACGCAGTATTTT
TRBJ1-2 | . | . | TRBV28 | CAGASKPPNYGYTF | TGTGCCGGGGCAAGCAAGCCCCCTAACTATGGCTACACCTTC
TRBJ1-4 | . | TRBD1 | TRBV12-3/TRBV12-4 | CASSANQQGTNEKLFF | TGTGCCAGCAGTGCTAATCAACAGGGGACTAATGAAAAACTGTTTTTT
TRBJ2-7 | few | . | TRBV6-2/TRBV6-3 | CASTRKATGGDEQYF | TGTGCCAGCACCCGAAAGGCGACTGGCGGGGACGAGCAGTACTTC
TRBJ1-5 | . | . | TRBV7-2 | CASSSRLGGGGNQPQHF | TGTGCCAGCAGCTCCAGACTGGGAGGAGGGGGTAATCAGCCCCAGCATTTT
TRBJ2-1 | few | TRBD1 | TRBV9 | CASTSGTDEQFF | TGTGCCAGCACCTCCGGGACAGATGAGCAGTTCTTC
TRBJ2-3 | . | TRBD2 | TRBV10-3 | CAMYSGLDLDTQYF | TGTGCCATGTACTCGGGACTAGATTTAGATACGCAGTATTTT
TRBJ2-5 | . | TRBD2 | TRBV10-3 | CAISGVESGGAQETQYF | TGTGCCATCAGTGGGGTAGAAAGCGGGGGGGCTCAAGAGACCCAGTACTTC
TRBJ1-2 | once | . | TRBV29-1 | CSVEKAGGYTF | TGCAGCGTTGAGAAGGCTGGGGGCTACACCTTC
TRBJ2-5 | . | . | TRBV20-1 | CSARVKYQETQYF | TGCAGTGCTAGAGTGAAGTACCAAGAGACCCAGTACTTC
TRBJ2-4 | few | . | TRBV12-3/TRBV12-4 | CASSFETSQTKNIQYF | TGTGCCAGCAGTTTCGAGACTAGTCAGACCAAAAACATTCAGTACTTC
TRBJ2-1 | . | . | TRBV7-8 | CASSLTLINEQFF | TGTGCCAGCAGCTTAACTTTGATCAATGAGCAGTTCTTC
TRBJ2-5 | once | TRBD2 | TRBV7-8 | CASSLSPPGLAGVAGGQETQYF | TGTGCCAGCAGCTTAAGCCCCCCGGGACTAGCGGGAGTCGCCGGAGGCCAAGAGACCCAGTACTTC
TRBJ2-1 | . | TRBD2 | TRBV12-5 | CASKLAGLGEQFF | TGTGCTAGTAAGCTAGCGGGCTTGGGTGAGCAGTTCTTC